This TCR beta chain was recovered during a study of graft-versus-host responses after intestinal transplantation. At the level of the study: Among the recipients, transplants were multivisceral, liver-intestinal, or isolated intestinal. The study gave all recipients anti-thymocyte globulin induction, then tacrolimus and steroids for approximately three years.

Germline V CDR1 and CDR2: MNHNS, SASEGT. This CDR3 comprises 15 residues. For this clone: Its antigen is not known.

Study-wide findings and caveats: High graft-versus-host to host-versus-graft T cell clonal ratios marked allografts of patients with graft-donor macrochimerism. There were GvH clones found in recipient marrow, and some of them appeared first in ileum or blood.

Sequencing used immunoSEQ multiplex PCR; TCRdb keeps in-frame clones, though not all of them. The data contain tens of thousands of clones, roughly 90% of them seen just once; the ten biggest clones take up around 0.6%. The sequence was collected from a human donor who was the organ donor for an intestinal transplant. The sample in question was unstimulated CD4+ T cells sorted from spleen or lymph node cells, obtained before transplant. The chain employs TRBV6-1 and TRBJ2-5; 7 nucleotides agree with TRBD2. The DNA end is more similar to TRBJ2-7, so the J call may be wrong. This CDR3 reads CASSVGGVSSYEQYF. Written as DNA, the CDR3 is TGTGCCAGCAGTGTTGGGGGGGTTAGCTCCTACGAGCAGTACTTC.